Each of the 23 T cell receptor beta chains below was sequenced from the same sample in a study of blood T cells in healthy people across ages. With a J-beta primer mix and a sample-barcoded 5' primer, a second PCR ran roughly 6 to 12 cycles. TCRdb reprocessed the 5' RACE reads with MiXCR, giving one entry per CDR3 protein. This sample carries about 1.7 million distinct CDR3 sequences, approximately 30% of them seen once, and the ten largest clones take 7.7%. The material sequenced was blood. The receptor set was obtained from a woman in her thirties in good health.

This chain connects TRBV19 to TRBJ2-3, with a tentative D call TRBD2 (6 bases). The germline CDR1 and CDR2 sequences are LNHDA and SQIVND (reference sequence). The V end was cut by 10 bases, the J end by 9 bases, with 20 bases between. CDR3 size: 13 residues. CDR3 DNA sequence: TGTGCCACCCAAGAGGGACTCCGAGAAACGCAGTATTTT. Translation: CATQEGLRETQYF.

The chain is built from TRBV20-1 and TRBJ1-1, with unresolved D. Trimming took off 8 bases at V and 4 bases at J, with 14 bases between the two ends. The CDR3 contains 12 residues. In germline, CDR1 is DFQATT, CDR2 SNEGSKA (reference sequence). Here the CDR3 reads CSTLRDGTEAFF. The DNA of the CDR3 is TGCAGTACTCTCCGGGATGGCACTGAAGCTTTCTTT.

This clonotype was found many times. The chain uses TRBV12-3 or TRBV12-4 and TRBJ2-4, with 13 bases fitting TRBD2. The junction had 3 bases not matched to a gene; V was cut back by 6 bases and J by 7 bases. The CDR3 covers 14 residues. CDR3 bases: TGTGCCAGCAGACTAGCGGGAGGGGCGAACATTCAGTACTTC. This gives the protein CASRLAGGANIQYF.

This clonotype has just a few counts. The junction departs from germline at one end; a sequencing error may be responsible. The chain links TRBV10-3 to TRBJ2-7; 10 nucleotides align to TRBD2. This CDR3 is 15 amino acids long. CDR1 is ENHRY, CDR2 SYGVKD, per germline. The CDR3 is CTISESPSGSSEQYF. DNA of the CDR3: TGTACCATCAGTGAGTCGCCTAGCGGGAGTTCCGAGCAGTACTTC.

Regarding this clonotype: This may stem from a read error, because a much larger clone lies one nucleotide away. The chain joins TRBV5-1 to TRBJ2-1; 12 bases are a match to TRBD2. With V trimmed by 2 bases and J by 6 bases, 6 bases remained unmatched. CDR1 and CDR2 (germline): SGHRS, YFSETQ. The CDR3 extends over 16 amino acids. CDR3 loop: CASSFLAGGPSNEQFF. DNA of the CDR3: TGCGCCAGCAGCTTTCTAGCGGGGGGGCCTAGCAATGAGCAGTTCTTC.

This clonotype was detected many times. This chain uses TRBV4-1 with TRBJ2-5; no reliable D call. The CDR3 extends over 14 amino acids. Per germline, CDR1 MGHRA and CDR2 YSYEKL. Trimming removed 1 base at V and 9 bases at J, with 15 bases between. The CDR3 DNA reads as TGCGCCAGCAGCCAAGCACTGGGAAGCGAGTCCCAGTACTTC. This encodes CASSQALGSESQYF.

There are many counts of this clonotype. V and J are TRBV5-5 and TRBJ2-1; the D is unclear. V was trimmed by 2 bases and J by 6 bases, leaving 6 bases between them. In germline, CDR1 is SGHKS, CDR2 YYEKEE (reference sequence). There are 12 residues in the CDR3. CDR3 coding DNA: TGTGCCAGCAGCTTCGAAACCAATGAGCAGTTCTTC. Translated: CASSFETNEQFF.

This clonotype was detected many times. The chain uses TRBV29-1 and TRBJ2-7, with D possibly being TRBD1 (6 bases). Germline assignment: CDR1 SQVTM and CDR2 ANQGSEA. V was clipped by 4 bases and J by 3 bases, with 19 bases between them. The CDR3 runs to 15 residues. The CDR3 bases are TGCAGCGTTGGCCGGGCAGGGGTCGGATTCTACGAGCAGTACTTC. Translation gives CSVGRAGVGFYEQYF.

The rearrangement joins TRBV24-1 to TRBJ2-5; the match to TRBD1 covers 7 bases. The V gene's germline CDR1 is KGHDR and CDR2 SFDVKD. V lost 2 bases to trimming and J lost 11 bases; unmatched junction nucleotides: 10. The CDR3 extends over 14 amino acids. Here the CDR3 DNA reads TGTGCCACCAGTGATTCTGAAGGGGGCGATGAGCAGTACTTC. The encoded protein is CATSDSEGGDEQYF.

CDR3 sequence: CASSLIRGTEAFF. DNA of the CDR3: TGCGCCAGCAGCTTGATCAGGGGCACTGAAGCTTTCTTT. The chain links TRBV5-1 to TRBJ1-1; D possibly corresponds to TRBD1 (6 bases). The germline V gene encodes CDR1 SGHRS and CDR2 YFSETQ. The CDR3 is 13 residues long. V gave up 1 base and J gave up 4 bases, with 8 bases separating them.

About this clonotype: One junction end does not reproduce the germline sequence, and a read error may be involved. The J gene is TRBJ2-3, the V gene TRBV5-1, with D unresolved. Germline loops: CDR1 SGHRS, CDR2 YFSETQ. The CDR3 runs 15 residues. The CDR3 region is CASSSSIPSTDTRYF. Written as DNA, the CDR3 is TGCGCCAGCAGCTCCAGCATACCCAGCACAGATACGCGGTATTTT.

This clonotype occurred many times. The gene calls are TRBV5-1 and TRBJ2-1; D is possibly TRBD1 (5 bases). This CDR3 comprises 12 residues. Germline-derived CDR1 and CDR2 are SGHRS and YFSETQ. Trimming removed 2 bases from V and 9 bases from J, with 9 bases in between. The CDR3 region has the DNA TGCGCCAGCAGCTTAACAGGATCTGAGCAGTTCTTC. Translating it yields CASSLTGSEQFF. The full variable domain, in which reference TRBV5-1 and TRBJ2-1 provide the parts outside the CDR3, is KAGVTQTPRYLIKTRGQQVTLSCSPISGHRSVSWYQQTPGQGLQFLFEYFSETQRNKGNFPGRFSGRQFSNSRSEMNVSTLELGDSALYLCASSLTGSEQFFGPGTRLTVL.

This clonotype was seen more than once but under ten times. CDR3 amino acids: CASSGGPGRAYEQYF. The CDR3 DNA reads as TGTGCCAGCAGTGGAGGGCCCGGGAGGGCCTACGAGCAGTACTTC. The chain uses TRBV2 and TRBJ2-7; TRBD2 agrees at 8 bases. Germline V gene data show CDR1 as SNHLY and CDR2 as FYNNEI. There are 15 residues in the CDR3. The V and J ends lost 4 bases and 2 bases, in that order; junction bases with no gene match: 7.

The chain recombines TRBV20-1 with TRBJ2-1; D perhaps matches TRBD2 (5 bases). This CDR3 contains 16 residues. In germline, CDR1 is DFQATT, CDR2 SNEGSKA (reference sequence). The V and J ends lost 3 bases and 6 bases respectively, with 21 bases between them. CDR3 in amino acids: CSASRSLGGSLNEQFF. The CDR3 DNA reads TGCAGTGCTAGCAGGAGCCTAGGAGGATCCCTCAATGAGCAGTTCTTC.

As regards this clonotype: A junction boundary mismatches the germline segment, possibly from a read error. The rearrangement uses TRBV9 and TRBJ1-4, with D perhaps matching TRBD1 (5 bases). Germline-derived CDR1 and CDR2 are SGDLS and YYNGEE. The CDR3 is made up of 15 amino acids. Here the CDR3 reads CASSSMWGTNEKRFF. Written as DNA, the CDR3 is TGTGCCAGCAGCAGCATGTGGGGGACTAATGAAAAACGGTTTTTT.

This rearrangement joins TRBV5-1 to TRBJ2-1, with TRBD2 matching over 8 bases. The junction had 11 bases not matched to a gene; V was cut back by 0 bases and J by 9 bases. Germline loops: CDR1 SGHRS, CDR2 YFSETQ. CDR3 size: 16 residues. The chain's CDR3 is CASSLGSSGSTSEQFF. Written as DNA, the CDR3 is TGCGCCAGCAGCTTGGGATCTAGCGGGTCAACAAGTGAGCAGTTCTTC.

This clonotype was recorded once. V and J are TRBV11-1 and TRBJ2-1; 10 bases align to TRBD2. Per germline, CDR1 SGHAT and CDR2 FQDESV (reference sequence). The CDR3 contains 16 residues. The V and J ends lost 4 bases and 3 bases, in that order; junction bases with no gene match: 6. The CDR3 loop reads CASSSYSGGNYNEQFF. CDR3 nucleotide sequence: TGTGCCAGCAGCTCTTATAGCGGGGGGAACTACAATGAGCAGTTCTTC.

In this sample, this clonotype turned up a few times. This chain connects TRBV28 to TRBJ2-5, with 9 bases lining up with TRBD2. The CDR3 spans 15 residues. Germline V lookup: CDR1 MDHEN, CDR2 SYDVKM. With 3 bases clipped from V and 3 bases from J, the junction kept 5 bases outside the gene matches. The CDR3 region is CASSFVGGGEETQYF. In nucleotides, the CDR3 is TGTGCCAGCAGTTTTGTAGGCGGGGGGGAAGAGACCCAGTACTTC.

This clonotype came up a few times. V usage is TRBV29-1 and J usage is TRBJ1-1; D ambiguous. V was trimmed by 6 bases and J by 4 bases, leaving 12 bases between them. The CDR3 covers 12 residues. Germline V gene lookup returns CDR1 SQVTM and CDR2 ANQGSEA. CDR3 protein: CSVGPDGTEAFF. The CDR3 bases are TGCAGCGTCGGCCCGGACGGCACTGAAGCTTTCTTT.

This clonotype was seen repeatedly, ten times or more. This rearrangement joins TRBV7-9 to TRBJ2-4, with D possibly TRBD1 on 7 matching bases. V was trimmed by 5 bases and J by 11 bases, leaving 16 bases between them. CDR1 SEHNR and CDR2 FQNEAQ come from the germline V gene (reference sequence). CDR3 size: 13 residues. The CDR3 reads CASSETQGGLQYF. The CDR3 DNA is TGTGCCAGCAGCGAAACCCAGGGGGGACTTCAGTACTTC. Full variable domain (missing parts from reference TRBV7-9 and TRBJ2-4): DTGVSQNPRHKITKRGQNVTFRCDPISEHNRLYWYRQTLGQGPEFLTYFQNEAQLEKSRLLSDRFSAERPKGSFSTLEIQRTEQGDSAMYLCASSETQGGLQYFGAGTRLSVL.

This clonotype turned up a few times. V usage is TRBV28 and J usage is TRBJ2-1, with TRBD1 matching over 9 bases. V shed 3 bases and J 9 bases; nucleotides not matched to a gene: 9. Germline values: CDR1 MDHEN, CDR2 SYDVKM. The CDR3 covers 15 residues. The CDR3 nucleotides read TGTGCCAGCAGTTTGTCGGACAGGGGTGCGGGTGAGCAGTTCTTC. Amino acids: CASSLSDRGAGEQFF.

This clonotype was seen a handful of times. The rearrangement joins TRBV27 to TRBJ1-2; TRBD1 might be the D (5 bases). V dropped 0 bases and J dropped 4 bases, with 9 bases sitting between them. CDR3 size: 14 residues. Germline V gives CDR1 MNHEY, CDR2 SMNVEV (reference sequence). CDR3 residues: CASSLSRRGYGYTF. DNA of the CDR3: TGTGCCAGCAGTTTATCGCGGAGGGGCTATGGCTACACCTTC.

A word on this clonotype: One junction end disagrees with the germline gene, perhaps due to a read error. V usage is TRBV5-1 and J usage is TRBJ2-2, with D perhaps TRBD2 (5 bases). This CDR3 region has 15 residues. Germline values: CDR1 SGHRS, CDR2 YFSETQ. Here the CDR3 reads CASSDNAANTGERFF. Written as DNA, the CDR3 is TGCGCCAGCAGCGATAACGCCGCGAACACCGGGGAGCGGTTTTTT. Complete variable domain (other parts from reference TRBV5-1 and TRBJ2-2): KAGVTQTPRYLIKTRGQQVTLSCSPISGHRSVSWYQQTPGQGLQFLFEYFSETQRNKGNFPGRFSGRQFSNSRSEMNVSTLELGDSALYLCASSDNAANTGERFFGEGSRLTVL.